These 8 T cell receptor beta chains share one sample of origin, sequenced in a study of T cells after yellow fever vaccination. TCRdb passed the 5' RACE reads through MiXCR, listing each CDR3 protein once. The sample contains 250,000 to 400,000 distinct CDR3 sequences, approximately 4% of which appear only once. Sequences were derived from PBMCs, sampled 15 days after the yellow fever booster vaccination. The receptors were gathered from a man between 18 and 29 years old who received the YFV17D yellow fever vaccine.

This clonotype was seen many times. V and J are TRBV7-6 and TRBJ1-5; tentative D call: TRBD1 (5 bases). The CDR3 length is 15 residues. V was trimmed by 5 bases and J by 3 bases, leaving 14 bases between them. CDR1 is SGHVS and CDR2 is FNYEAQ in the germline V gene. CDR3 in amino acids: CASSQQSGLNQPQHF. The CDR3 nucleotides are TGTGCCAGCAGCCAACAATCGGGGCTCAATCAGCCCCAGCATTTT.

The V and J genes are TRBV12-3 or TRBV12-4 and TRBJ2-5, with 12 bases aligning to TRBD2. V dropped 6 bases and J dropped 1; count of bases not matched to a gene: 3. This CDR3 contains 15 residues. CDR3 coding DNA: TGTGCCAGCAGATTGACTAGCGGGGGCCAAGAGACCCAGTACTTC. Translated, it gives CASRLTSGGQETQYF.

This clonotype has a count of ten or more. The V gene is TRBV7-9, the J gene TRBJ1-1; unclear D gene. The V gene's germline CDR1 is SEHNR and CDR2 FQNEAQ (reference sequence). V was trimmed by 5 bases and J by 2 bases, leaving 6 bases between them. The CDR3 runs to 12 residues. CDR3 protein: CASSVKNTEAFF. In DNA form, the CDR3 reads TGTGCCAGCAGCGTCAAAAACACTGAAGCTTTCTTT.

This clonotype has ten or more counts. The rearrangement links TRBV7-9 to TRBJ1-2; 11 nucleotides line up with TRBD1. The CDR3 sequence is 14 residues long. The germline CDR1 and CDR2 sequences are SEHNR and FQNEAQ (reference sequence). Trimming cost V 1 base and J 6 bases; bases outside gene matches: 1. This CDR3 is CASSLGTGGDGYTF. The CDR3 nucleotides are TGTGCCAGCAGCTTAGGGACAGGGGGCGATGGCTACACCTTC.

This clonotype was counted a few times. The chain links TRBV7-3 to TRBJ2-7; possibly TRBD2 for D (6 bases). Germline loops: CDR1 SGHTA, CDR2 FQGTGA. This CDR3 has 15 amino acids. The ends were cut back, 5 bases at V and 3 bases at J, with 17 bases in the middle. CDR3 sequence: CASSPAGSGRYEQYF. CDR3 in DNA: TGTGCCAGCAGCCCTGCGGGCAGCGGGCGCTACGAGCAGTACTTC.

This clonotype was observed many times. The chain is built from TRBV7-3 and TRBJ2-5, with a weak D call TRBD1 (5 bases). This CDR3 comprises 13 residues. Germline CDR1 SGHTA, CDR2 FQGTGA. V lost 1 base and J 4 bases, leaving 7 bases between the germline ends. The CDR3 here is CASSLNGAETQYF. CDR3 sequence (DNA): TGTGCCAGCAGCTTAAATGGGGCAGAGACCCAGTACTTC.

This clonotype was detected many times. CDR3 DNA sequence: TGTGCCAGCAGCCCGCTGGGGATCTATGGCTACACCTTC. Protein product: CASSPLGIYGYTF. V is TRBV5-6 and J is TRBJ1-2, with no clear D. The CDR3 covers 13 residues. Germline loops: CDR1 SGHDT, CDR2 YYEEEE. Deletions cut 4 bases from V and 4 bases from J, with 11 bases between.

The chain employs TRBV5-1 and TRBJ1-5, with D possibly being TRBD1 (6 bases). In germline, CDR1 is SGHRS, CDR2 YFSETQ. V was trimmed by 3 bases and J by 5 bases, leaving 24 bases between them. This CDR3 has 18 amino acids. Written as DNA, the CDR3 is TGCGCCAGCAGCTCCCCCCGCGGGGGCCTCTGGGCCTATCAGCCCCAGCATTTT. Its translation is CASSSPRGGLWAYQPQHF.